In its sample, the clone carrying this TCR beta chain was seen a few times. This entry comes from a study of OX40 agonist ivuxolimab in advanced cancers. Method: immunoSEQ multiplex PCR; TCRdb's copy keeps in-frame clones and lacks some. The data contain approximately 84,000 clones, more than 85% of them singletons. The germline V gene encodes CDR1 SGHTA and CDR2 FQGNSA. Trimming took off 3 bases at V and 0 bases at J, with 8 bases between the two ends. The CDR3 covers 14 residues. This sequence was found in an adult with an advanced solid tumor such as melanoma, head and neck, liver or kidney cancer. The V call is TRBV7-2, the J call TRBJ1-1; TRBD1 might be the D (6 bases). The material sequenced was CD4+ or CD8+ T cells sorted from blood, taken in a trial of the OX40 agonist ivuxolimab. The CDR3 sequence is CASSLQGLNTEAFF. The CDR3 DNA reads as TGTGCCAGCAGCTTGCAGGGGCTGAACACTGAAGCTTTCTTT.